Reported below is one TCR beta chain. There is no known antigen for this receptor. Base qualities are missing; no much larger clone stands one base away. This record comes from a study of radiotherapy plus CTLA-4 blockade in lung cancer (dated by TCRdb to the late 2010s). For context, the study as a whole: Among the enrolled patients, 15% to 20% had an objective response, and roughly 30% reached disease control.

The method was the immunoSEQ multiplex PCR assay. TCRdb re-hosts the immuneACCESS table, in-frame sequences only. Its copies lack some clones; in the studies checked, an unresolved V gene accounts for under half of them, and the cause for the rest is not known. The sample data list around 30,000 clones, and more than 70% of these were observed just once. The top ten clonotypes cover approximately 4.5% of the sample. Focal radiation therapy combined with CTLA-4 blockade (ipilimumab) was tested in patients with chemo-refractory metastatic non-small-cell lung cancer. Beyond this particular receptor, the publication reports: Increased serum interferon-beta after radiation, together with early dynamic changes in blood T cell clones, were reported to be the strongest predictors of response. After treatment with radiotherapy and ipilimumab, TCR clones that originated in tumors expanded in peripheral blood.

Taken from cysteine to phenylalanine, the CDR3 has 15 residues. Solely the CDR3 DNA is kept, with 45 bases framed from the first base. CDR1 and CDR2 are drawn from the germline V gene: MNHEY, SVGAGI. V is clipped by 0 bases and J by 6 bases, and the sequence between their germline boundaries is 14 bases long. The source of this sequence is a human donor with non-small cell lung cancer whose response to radiotherapy plus ipilimumab could not be evaluated. Recombination linked TRBV6-5 to TRBJ1-2, with the D gene too uncertain to name. Sequences were derived from peripheral blood, sampled from a patient treated with radiotherapy plus ipilimumab. The nucleotide sequence is given as TGTGCCAGCAGTTACTCGATACGGGGAAGAGATGGCTACACCTTC. Translated, this is CASSYSIRGRDGYTF.